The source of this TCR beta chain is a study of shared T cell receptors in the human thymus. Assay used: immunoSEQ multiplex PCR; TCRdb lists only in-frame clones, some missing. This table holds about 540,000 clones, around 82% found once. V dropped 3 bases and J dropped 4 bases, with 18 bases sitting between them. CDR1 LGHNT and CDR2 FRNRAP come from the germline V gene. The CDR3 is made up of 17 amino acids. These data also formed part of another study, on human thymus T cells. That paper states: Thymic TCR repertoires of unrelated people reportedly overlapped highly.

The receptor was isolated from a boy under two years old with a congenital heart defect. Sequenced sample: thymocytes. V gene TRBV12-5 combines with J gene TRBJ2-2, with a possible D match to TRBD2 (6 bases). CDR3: CASGLAPPGTGTGELFF. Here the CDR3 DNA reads TGTGCTAGTGGTTTAGCCCCCCCGGGGACTGGCACCGGGGAGCTGTTTTTT.